The 30 T cell receptor beta chains in this list originate from one sample, sequenced in a study of CD8+CD57+ T cells in acquired aplastic anemia (dated by TCRdb to the late 2010s). The patients picked for sequencing were ones in whom flow cytometry had shown an expansion of CD8+CD57+ cells. Sequencing took place on an Illumina HiSeq 2000. Profiling of TCR beta VDJ combinations and CDR3 sequences used genomic DNA as the template. TCRdb ran its own pipeline on the public reads, namely fastp trimming at Q25 and MiXCR clone calling, and kept in-frame beta chains. Each record represents a unique CDR3 protein, reported with the most common genes and DNA among its rows. The sample table shows 260,000 or so distinct CDR3 sequences, and 82% are seen once. Together, the top ten hold 35% to 50% of the sample. Input material: sorted CD4+, CD8+, or CD8+CD57+ T cells (not recorded which) from PBMCs. These receptors originate from a human donor with aplastic anemia.

V is TRBV7-6 and J is TRBJ1-2, with 7 positions matching TRBD1. Unmatched junction bases numbered 19, after V lost 5 bases and J lost 10 bases. The CDR3 has 16 amino acids. Per germline, CDR1 SGHVS and CDR2 FNYEAQ. The CDR3 loop reads CASSQIDREVDGYYTF. Written as DNA, the CDR3 is TGTGCCAGCAGCCAAATCGACAGGGAGGTCGACGGCTACTACACCTTC.

Comments on this clonotype: The junction differs from germline at one of its ends, possibly a read error. V gene TRBV7-4 combines with J gene TRBJ2-3; a weak D match, TRBD1 (6 bases). This CDR3 region has 14 residues. Germline V gene sequence: CDR1 SGHVT, CDR2 SQSDAQ. CDR3 sequence reads: CASSRAGDHDTYTF. CDR3 in DNA: TGTGCCAGCAGCCGAGCAGGGGATCACGATACGTACACCTTT.

Worth noting for this clonotype: One end of the junction fails to match germline, which may point to a read error. The V and J genes are TRBV11-1 and TRBJ1-5, with D unclear. Germline lookup yields CDR1 SGHAT and CDR2 FQDESV (reference sequence). The CDR3 covers 14 residues. CDR3: CASSLVRPDMVQHF. CDR3 DNA: TGCGCCAGCAGCTTGGTGAGACCCGATATGGTCCAGCATTTT. The full variable domain, its missing parts supplied by reference TRBV11-1 and TRBJ1-5, is EAEVAQSPRYKITEKSQAVAFWCDPISGHATLYWYRQILGQGPELLVQFQDESVVDDSQLPKDRFSAERLKGVDSTLKIQPAELGDSAMYLCASSLVRPDMVQHFGDGTRLSIL.

The rearrangement joins TRBV7-9 to TRBJ2-1; TRBD2 matches at 9 bases. Germline V CDR1 and CDR2: SEHNR, FQNEAQ (reference sequence). The CDR3 length is 16 residues. The ends lost 3 bases at V and 6 bases at J; junction bases unmatched: 9. The CDR3 region is CASSFSRSGGFNEQFF. Here the CDR3 DNA reads TGTGCCAGCAGCTTTTCAAGAAGCGGGGGGTTCAATGAGCAGTTCTTC.

This chain connects TRBV7-6 to TRBJ2-1, with no clear D. This CDR3 contains 16 residues. V shed 2 bases and J shed 8 bases, with 19 bases lying between them. CDR1 is SGHVS, CDR2 FNYEAQ, per germline. CDR3 sequence reads: CASSLQRSRKSDEQFF. CDR3 sequence (DNA): TGTGCCAGCAGCTTACAAAGAAGCAGAAAAAGCGATGAGCAGTTCTTC. Full variable domain (rest looked up from reference TRBV7-6 and TRBJ2-1): GAGVSQSPRYKVTKRGQDVALRCDPISGHVSLYWYRQALGQGPEFLTYFNYEAQQDKSGLPNDRFSAERPEGSISTLTIQRTEQRDSAMYRCASSLQRSRKSDEQFFGPGTRLTVL.

This clonotype was picked up a small number of times. The gene calls are TRBV7-3 and TRBJ2-3; D gene ambiguous. This CDR3 has 14 residues. In germline, CDR1 is SGHTA, CDR2 FQGTGA. Trimming took 3 bases from V and 6 from J, leaving 13 bases between them. CDR3 sequence (DNA): TGTGCCAGCAGCTTGGCCTCAAGTCCCGATACGCAGTATTTT. Its translation is CASSLASSPDTQYF.

This clonotype is a singleton in its sample. V and J are TRBV29-1 and TRBJ2-3; D is perhaps TRBD2 (7 bases). Germline CDR1 is SQVTM and CDR2 is ANQGSEA. The CDR3 covers 14 residues. Trimming removed 6 bases from V and 7 bases from J, with 20 bases in between. CDR3 sequence reads: CSVRPAGRGNTQYF. CDR3 in DNA: TGCAGCGTCCGGCCGGCGGGGAGGGGGAATACGCAGTATTTT.

The chain recombines TRBV11-2 with TRBJ2-1, with 7 positions matching TRBD2. The junction had 15 bases not matched to a gene; V was cut back by 5 bases and J by 8 bases. The germline V gene encodes CDR1 SGHAT and CDR2 FQNNGV. The CDR3 contains 16 residues. The CDR3 loop reads CASSGAAGNGQDEQFF. The CDR3, as DNA: TGTGCCAGCAGCGGCGCAGCGGGGAACGGTCAGGATGAGCAGTTCTTC. Drawing the rest from reference TRBV11-2 and TRBJ2-1, the complete variable domain is EAGVAQSPRYKIIEKRQSVAFWCNPISGHATLYWYQQILGQGPKLLIQFQNNGVVDDSQLPKDRFSAERLKGVDSTLKIQPAKLEDSAVYLCASSGAAGNGQDEQFFGPGTRLTVL.

Comment on this clonotype: This could be a read error, since a much larger clone is one nucleotide away. The CDR3 bases are TGTGCCAGCAGGCAAGGGGGGGATTTGAACATTCAGTACTTC. Its translation: CASRQGGDLNIQYF. This sequence joins TRBV6-1 and TRBJ2-4; D possibly corresponds to TRBD2 (7 bases). V was shortened by 6 bases and J by 7 bases, with 16 bases between the two germline ends. Germline CDR1 MNHNS, CDR2 SASEGT. CDR3 length: 14 residues.

V usage is TRBV10-3 and J usage is TRBJ1-3; D is undetermined. Germline CDR1 reads ENHRY; CDR2 reads SYGVKD. CDR3 size: 15 residues. V shed 2 bases and J shed 0 bases, with 8 bases lying between them. CDR3 DNA sequence: TGTGCCATCAGTGAGGGACCCGGCTCTGGAAACACCATATATTTT. Translated, it gives CAISEGPGSGNTIYF.

The chain recombines TRBV7-8 with TRBJ2-2, with TRBD1 as a possible D gene (5 bases). V was cut by 5 bases and J by 15 bases, with 16 bases left in between. CDR1 is SGHVS and CDR2 is FQNEAQ in the germline V gene. The CDR3 spans 12 residues. CDR3 sequence: CASSPATRAVFF. As DNA, the CDR3 is TGTGCCAGCAGCCCCGCGACCAGGGCGGTGTTTTTT.

The rearrangement uses TRBV7-3 and TRBJ1-4; 7 bases fit TRBD1. There are 16 residues in the CDR3. V shed 5 bases, J shed 14 bases, and the junction held 20 bases outside the gene matches. Germline assignment: CDR1 SGHTA and CDR2 FQGTGA. CDR3 protein: CASSPQGTWGETQLFF. In nucleotides, the CDR3 is TGTGCCAGCAGCCCACAGGGGACCTGGGGAGAGACCCAGCTGTTTTTT.

This rearrangement joins TRBV7-2 to TRBJ1-1; D ambiguous. V was cut by 1 base and J by 1 base, with 10 bases left in between. Germline V gene lookup returns CDR1 SGHTA and CDR2 FQGNSA. This CDR3 has 15 amino acids. The chain's CDR3 is CASSLELGPNTEAFF. The CDR3 DNA sequence: TGTGCCAGCAGCTTAGAGCTAGGACCGAACACTGAAGCTTTCTTT.

This rearrangement joins TRBV5-4 to TRBJ1-2; tentative D call: TRBD1 (5 bases). Trimming shortened V by 4 bases and J by 5 bases, and 15 bases separated the two germline ends. Germline loops: CDR1 SGHNT, CDR2 YYREEE (reference sequence). The CDR3 runs to 14 residues. The CDR3 DNA reads TGTGCCAGCAGCCTGGGGCAGCGAGAATATGGCTACACCTTC. Its protein product is CASSLGQREYGYTF.

V and J are TRBV4-2 and TRBJ2-7; D unresolved. Germline assignment: CDR1 LGHNA and CDR2 YNFKEQ. Trimming cost V 0 bases and J 2 bases, with 8 bases left between them. The length of the CDR3 is 14 residues. The CDR3 nucleotides read TGTGCCAGCAGCCAAGATGGCGGAGCCTACGAGCAGTACTTC. Translated, it gives CASSQDGGAYEQYF.

Comments on this clonotype: Compared with germline, one end of the junction differs, possibly owing to a read error. V gene TRBV10-3 combines with J gene TRBJ1-6; 11 nucleotides agree with TRBD1. Per the germline V gene, CDR1 is ENHRY and CDR2 is SYGVKD. The CDR3 loop spans 16 amino acids. The CDR3 loop is CAISPDGQGANSPPHF. The CDR3 DNA reads as TGTGCCATCAGCCCCGACGGACAGGGGGCTAATTCACCCCCCCACTTT.

In regard to this clonotype: The junction and the germline gene differ at one end; a read error may be behind it. This chain links TRBV7-8 with TRBJ2-7; 10 nucleotides agree with TRBD2. CDR3 length: 14 residues. In germline, CDR1 is SGHVS, CDR2 FQNEAQ. The CDR3 loop is CASSLAGGTDAQYF. DNA for the CDR3: TGTGCCAGCAGTTTAGCGGGGGGTACCGATGCGCAGTATTTC.

This chain uses TRBV2 with TRBJ2-5; the D gene is possibly TRBD2 (6 bases). The end of the DNA is better explained by TRBJ2-1, so the J call may be wrong. The germline CDR1 and CDR2 sequences are SNHLY and FYNNEI. This CDR3 spans 14 amino acids. For the CDR3, the DNA is TGTGCCAGCAGTAGGGAGGATGGGCACAATGAGCAGTTCTTC. The encoded protein is CASSREDGHNEQFF.

V usage is TRBV7-9 and J usage is TRBJ2-6; 7 bases are shared with TRBD1. The CDR3 totals 16 residues. The germline CDR1 and CDR2 sequences are SEHNR and FQNEAQ (reference sequence). The ends lost 0 bases at V and 15 bases at J; junction bases unmatched: 14. The CDR3 spells CASSLAGSEGADDLTF. DNA for the CDR3: TGTGCCAGCAGCTTAGCGGGTAGCGAGGGGGCCGACGACCTGACTTTC.

The rearrangement links TRBV7-9 to TRBJ2-3; perhaps TRBD2 as D (6 bases). Trimming pared 10 bases from V and 12 bases from J, leaving 26 bases between. The CDR3 contains 14 residues. Germline V gene data show CDR1 as SEHNR and CDR2 as FQNEAQ (reference sequence). The CDR3: CANEVAAYQETQYF. The CDR3 bases are TGTGCCAACGAGGTAGCGGCGTACCAAGAGACCCAGTATTTT.

The rearrangement uses TRBV15 and TRBJ2-7, with 9 bases that match TRBD2. V dropped 0 bases and J dropped 3; count of bases not matched to a gene: 6. Germline CDR1 is LNHNV and CDR2 is YYDKDF (reference sequence). The CDR3 extends over 16 amino acids. CDR3 sequence reads: CATSREASGTGYEQYF. DNA of the CDR3: TGTGCCACCAGCAGAGAGGCTAGCGGGACCGGCTACGAGCAGTACTTC.

Details on this clonotype: The CDR3 end shows no conserved phenylalanine or tryptophan, and so a read error is likely. The DNA is omitted, as the CDR3 cannot be located on it reliably, and the CDR3 follows TCRdb's listing. The chain links TRBV2 to TRBJ1-2; the table calls TRBD1, which could not be checked here. Germline CDR1 reads SNHLY; CDR2 reads FYNNEI. The CDR3 region is 15 residues in length, termini included. This CDR3 is CASSEGGSHEQFFTP.

This clonotype was counted once. The chain employs TRBV12-3 or TRBV12-4 and TRBJ2-7; the match to TRBD2 covers 10 bases. The CDR3 extends over 17 amino acids. V trimming: 4 bases; J trimming: 1 base; junction bases outside the gene matches: 10. The CDR3 spells CASSSTSGTALSYEQYV. The DNA of the CDR3 is TGTGCCAGCAGTTCCACTAGCGGGACAGCCCTTTCCTACGAGCAGTACGTC.

As concerns this clonotype: The limits of the CDR3 on the DNA are not certain, so only TCRdb's listed CDR3 is given. This chain joins TRBV9 and TRBJ2-3. The germline gives CDR1 SGDLS, CDR2 YYNGEE. Inclusive of both ends, the CDR3 amounts to 16 amino acids. CDR3 in amino acids: CASSEGSGTQYFAQYF.

Regarding this clonotype: An end of the junction does not agree with germline; a read error may underlie this. The genes are TRBV7-8 and TRBJ1-5; D unresolved. The V gene's germline CDR1 is SGHVS and CDR2 FQNEAQ. The CDR3 covers 16 residues. The CDR3 loop is CASSSAGGPGTQHQHF. The CDR3 DNA reads as TGTGCCAGCAGCTCAGCGGGAGGTCCCGGCACTCAGCACCAGCATTTT. The complete variable domain, with remaining parts taken from reference TRBV7-8 and TRBJ1-5, reads GAGVSQSPRYKVAKRGQDVALRCDPISGHVSLFWYQQALGQGPEFLTYFQNEAQLDKSGLPSDRFFAERPEGSVSTLKIQRTQQEDSAVYLCASSSAGGPGTQHQHFGDGTRLSIL.

The chain couples TRBV9 to TRBJ1-1; TRBD1 is a possible D gene (6 bases). With 3 bases removed from V and 2 bases from J, the gap between germline ends came to 20 bases. This CDR3 spans 17 amino acids. Germline lookup yields CDR1 SGDLS and CDR2 YYNGEE. CDR3 amino acids: CASSGGGRNTDNTEAFF. CDR3 nucleotide sequence: TGTGCCAGCAGCGGGGGGGGCCGGAACACAGATAACACTGAAGCTTTCTTT.

The chain employs TRBV2 and TRBJ1-2; tentatively, D is TRBD1 (5 bases). V lost 4 bases, J lost 4 bases, and 19 bases lay in between. Germline assignment: CDR1 SNHLY and CDR2 FYNNEI. There are 16 residues in the CDR3. This CDR3 is CASSADSFGRGYGYTF. CDR3 bases: TGTGCCAGCAGTGCTGACAGTTTTGGTAGGGGCTATGGCTACACCTTC.

About this clonotype: Likely a read error: the CDR3 ends without its conserved phenylalanine or tryptophan. CDR3 coding DNA: TGTGCCAGCAGCCCAGACCTCCCAGACGCATACACCTTA. Amino acid sequence: CASSPDLPDAYTL. V and J are TRBV7-8 and TRBJ1-2, with D unclear. V was trimmed by 5 bases and J by 11 bases, leaving 18 bases between them. The germline gives CDR1 SGHVS, CDR2 FQNEAQ. The CDR3 runs to 13 residues.

This clonotype showed up just a few times. The CDR3 nucleotides are TGTGCCTGCAACGTAGCGGGAGGTCCCGAGACGCAGTATTTT. Amino acids: CACNVAGGPETQYF. V gene TRBV7-9 combines with J gene TRBJ2-3, with TRBD2 matching 10 bases. Trimming at V came to 11 bases and at J to 9 bases, leaving 14 bases not matched to a gene. CDR1 is SEHNR, CDR2 FQNEAQ, per germline (reference sequence). The CDR3 length is 14 residues.

Worth noting for this clonotype: This is likely a read error, given that the CDR3 carries no conserved phenylalanine or tryptophan at its end. Because the CDR3's place on the DNA is in doubt, the DNA is left out and the CDR3 is given as listed by TCRdb. This chain uses TRBV7-8 with TRBJ2-3. The CDR3 spans 13 residues, counting both ends. Per germline, CDR1 SGHVS and CDR2 FQNEAQ. The CDR3 sequence: CASSLAGSDDTQY.